This is a list of T cell receptor beta chains from one sample in a study of T cells expressing NK-cell markers. TCRdb re-called the 5' RACE reads and gives one entry per CDR3 protein, without DNA. Its clone listing holds some 140,000 distinct CDR3 sequences. Material: blood T cells: a sorted CD56 or NKG2C T cell subset, CD4+ or CD8+ T cells, or bulk PBMC T cells (not recorded which). These receptors originate from a woman aged 45-65 years in good health. The CDR3 runs from the conserved cysteine through the conserved F or W.

V	J	CDR3
TRBV18	TRBJ1-6	CASSGPGNSPLHF
TRBV15	TRBJ2-1	CATGGSANEQFF
TRBV12-3/TRBV12-4	TRBJ2-1	CASGPIIGNEQFF
TRBV7-8	TRBJ1-5	CASSLSTAPYNQPQHF
TRBV6-1	TRBJ1-1	CASISENTEAFF
TRBV30	TRBJ2-5	CAWSDQETQYF
TRBV7-9	TRBJ1-1	CASSFQRRGNTEAFF
TRBV6-4	TRBJ1-1	CASSEGEDTEAFF
TRBV11-2	TRBJ2-1	CASSLDTDLNEQFF
TRBV29-1	TRBJ2-2	CSVELGGGELFF
TRBV3-1	TRBJ2-1	CASRRTGGASYNEQFF